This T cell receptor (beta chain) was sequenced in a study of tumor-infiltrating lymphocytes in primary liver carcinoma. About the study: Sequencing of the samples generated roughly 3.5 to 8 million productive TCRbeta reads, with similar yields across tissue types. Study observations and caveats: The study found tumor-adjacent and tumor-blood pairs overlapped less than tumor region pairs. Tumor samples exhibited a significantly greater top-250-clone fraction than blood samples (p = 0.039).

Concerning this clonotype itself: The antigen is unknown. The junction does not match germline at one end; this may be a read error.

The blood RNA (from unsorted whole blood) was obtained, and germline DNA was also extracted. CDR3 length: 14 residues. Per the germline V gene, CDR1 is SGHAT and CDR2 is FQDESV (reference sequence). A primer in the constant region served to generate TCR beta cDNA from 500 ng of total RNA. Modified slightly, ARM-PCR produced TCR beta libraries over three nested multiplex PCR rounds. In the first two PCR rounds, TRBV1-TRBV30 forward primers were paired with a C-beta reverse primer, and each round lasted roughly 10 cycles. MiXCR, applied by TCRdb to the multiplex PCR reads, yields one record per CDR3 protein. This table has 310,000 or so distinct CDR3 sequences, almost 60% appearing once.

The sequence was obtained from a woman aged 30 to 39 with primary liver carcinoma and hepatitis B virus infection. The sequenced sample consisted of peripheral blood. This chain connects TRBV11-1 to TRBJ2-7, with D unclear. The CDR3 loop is CASSLGALAYDQYF. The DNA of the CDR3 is TGTGCCAGCAGCTTAGGGGCTCTCGCCTACGACCAGTACTTC.